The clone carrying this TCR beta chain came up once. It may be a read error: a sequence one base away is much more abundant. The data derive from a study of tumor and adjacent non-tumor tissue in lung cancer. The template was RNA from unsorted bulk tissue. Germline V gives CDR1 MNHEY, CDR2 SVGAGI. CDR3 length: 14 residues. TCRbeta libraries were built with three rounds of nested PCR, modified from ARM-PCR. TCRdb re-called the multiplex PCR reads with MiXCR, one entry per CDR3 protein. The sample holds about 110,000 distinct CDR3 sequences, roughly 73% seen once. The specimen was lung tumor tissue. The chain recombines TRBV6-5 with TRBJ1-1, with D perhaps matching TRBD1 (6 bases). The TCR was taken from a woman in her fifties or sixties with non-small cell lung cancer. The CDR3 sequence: CSSRNINRDKEAFF. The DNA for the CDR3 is TGTTCCAGCAGAAATATTAACCGGGACAAAGAAGCTTTCTTT.